This T cell receptor beta chain originates from a study of metastatic and nonmetastatic thyroid tumors. Thyroid surgery took place with no prior treatment in any patient. TCRdb re-called the PCR reads via MiXCR. This table has 14,000 to 15,000 clones, roughly 25% appearing once. Sequenced: tumor tissue. This clonotype was sampled from a female donor with papillary thyroid cancer or a benign thyroid nodule (not recorded which). Some clones in this sample may be carry-over from other donors' samples.

The CDR3 region has the DNA TGCAGTGCTAGTCTCGATCTAAATCCCCTTAGCTCTGGAAACACCATATATTTT. Protein sequence: CSASLDLNPLSSGNTIYF. The rearrangement uses TRBV20-1 and TRBJ1-3; D is unclear. V was clipped by 3 bases and J by 0 bases, with 21 bases between them. Per germline, CDR1 DFQATT and CDR2 SNEGSKA (reference sequence). The CDR3 length is 18 residues.